This T cell receptor (beta chain) appears in the sequencing data of a study of breast tumors, draining lymph nodes, adjacent tissues. Findings and limits, study-wide: Tumor and nontumor repertoires were significantly more similar in luminal-like than in basal-like breast cancer.

This clonotype was counted ten times or more. The antigen is not known. TCRdb re-analysed the multiplex PCR reads in MiXCR, keeping a single row per CDR3 protein. The sample contains roughly 260,000 distinct CDR3 sequences, roughly 31% of which appear only once. The V segment lost 2 bases and the J segment 2 bases; nucleotides outside the gene matches: 6. The CDR3 is 16 residues long. Looked up from germline, CDR1 is SEHNR and CDR2 is FQNEAQ (reference sequence). Samples came from axillary lymph nodes draining the breast cancer. The chain links TRBV7-9 to TRBJ2-3, with TRBD2 matching over 8 bases. This TCR derives from a female donor with breast cancer. Some clones in this sample may be carry-over from other donors' samples. The sequenced sample was axillary lymph node tissue. DNA of the CDR3: TGTGCCAGCAGCTTAAGCGCTAGCGGGCCCACAGATACGCAGTATTTT. Protein product: CASSLSASGPTDTQYF.